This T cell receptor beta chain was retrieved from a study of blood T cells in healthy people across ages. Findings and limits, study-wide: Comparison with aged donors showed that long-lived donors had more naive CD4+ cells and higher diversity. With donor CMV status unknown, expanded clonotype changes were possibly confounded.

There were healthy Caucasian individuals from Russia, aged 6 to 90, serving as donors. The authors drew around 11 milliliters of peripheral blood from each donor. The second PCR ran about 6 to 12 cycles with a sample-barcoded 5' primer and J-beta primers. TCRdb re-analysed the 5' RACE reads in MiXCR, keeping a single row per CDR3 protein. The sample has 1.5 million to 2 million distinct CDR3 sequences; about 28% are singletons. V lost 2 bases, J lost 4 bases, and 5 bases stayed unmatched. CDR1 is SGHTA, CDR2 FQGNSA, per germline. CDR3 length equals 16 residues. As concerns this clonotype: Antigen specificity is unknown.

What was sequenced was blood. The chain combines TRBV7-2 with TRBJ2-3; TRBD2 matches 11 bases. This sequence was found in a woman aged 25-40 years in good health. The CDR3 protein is CASSLMWGLAADTQYF. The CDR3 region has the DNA TGTGCCAGCAGCTTAATGTGGGGACTAGCGGCAGATACGCAGTATTTT.